A selection of T cell receptor beta chains follows, all from one sample in a study of technical replicates of blood from several donors. Repertoires were generated with immunoSEQ multiplex PCR, while TCRdb's copy carries only in-frame clones and drops some. Among about 88,000 clones listed, around 94% were seen once. Sequences were obtained from T cells isolated from PBMCs. These receptor sequences come from a human donor in good health. Each CDR3 is given with its conserved first and last residue. A D gene is named only where the DNA matches it firmly.

TRBV5-3,TRBD2,CARSPWGYREGTGELFF
TRBV5-6,NA,CASSFRELRTEAFF
TRBV5-6,NA,CASSPPEDSYNSPLHF
TRBV5-4,TRBD2,CASSSGLAESAKNIQYF
TRBV28,NA,CASSFTPGGDSLEAFF
TRBV13,TRBD1,CASSFGTGGVEAFF
TRBV6-5,NA,CASSYGRQPENSPLHF
TRBV28,TRBD1,CATRTGSYGYTF
TRBV7-3,TRBD1,CASSLGTGRTQYF
TRBV28,NA,CASSGPPRGETQYF
TRBV9,NA,CASSEGGGASYEQYF
TRBV28,NA,CASSAGRYGYTF
TRBV18,NA,CASSPTGDNEQYF
TRBV5-4,NA,CASSLYAGRNEQYF
TRBV7-9,TRBD1,CASSLFKRGRGQPQHF
TRBV5-1,NA,CASSFMRQNHTGELFF
TRBV12-2,NA,CASRLANEVDSGNTIYF
TRBV7-8,TRBD2,CASSLGSAGGSYEQYF
TRBV10-1,NA,CASSESKEGSNEQFF
TRBV5-1,TRBD2,CASSFPGLAGSNEQFF
TRBV7-9,NA,CASSFRGADYNEQFF
TRBV7-9,TRBD1,CASSLEYRGGGETQYF
TRBV27,TRBD1,CASSRDLQGDYGYTF
TRBV6-5,NA,CASTLTAGSGELFF
TRBV18,TRBD1,CASSPREPRDSRNYGYTF
TRBV28,TRBD1,CASSTTGQGRWNQPQHF
TRBV9,NA,CASSVATGGYEQYF
TRBV5-1,NA,CASSLDLGGIGYEQYF
TRBV19,NA,CASSLRQGTKIHGELFF
TRBV10-3,TRBD1,CAITGYVGQLNTGELFF
TRBV27,TRBD1,CASSLYYTPDRAGELFF
TRBV5-1,TRBD1,CASSLDRGQNEQFF
TRBV27,NA,CASSFGQADTQYF
TRBV5-1,TRBD1,CASSLDGGQGPIGNYGYTF
TRBV19,NA,CASSTAGYEQYF
TRBV11-2,NA,CASSFWLNTEAFF
TRBV6-1,TRBD2,CATYLAGGPGEQYF
TRBV11-2,NA,CASTESGDTYNEQFF
TRBV27,TRBD2,CASTRGSTNEQFF
TRBV28,NA,CASSSLQGRQPQHF
TRBV12-5,TRBD2,CASGLGGGRAYNEQFF
TRBV19,TRBD2,CASSIRGSGYNEQFF
TRBV5-5,NA,CASSLFRGGPEAFF
TRBV19,TRBD1,CASSMPGGSSYNEQFF
TRBV25-1,TRBD1,CASARGQGLPEAFF
TRBV29-1,NA,CSVDSGRNTEAFF
TRBV18,NA,CASSPRTGANNEQFF
TRBV6-5,TRBD1,CASSLSPGQGWDTQYF
TRBV11-3,NA,CASSFAGQKYEQYF
TRBV5-1,TRBD1,CASSLNRQGVDQQYF
TRBV9,TRBD2,CASSVEAGGGLNEQFF